This T cell receptor beta chain was profiled in a study of radiotherapy plus CTLA-4 blockade in lung cancer. Across the whole study: Among all patients, approximately 18% showed objective responses, while 30% to 35% had disease control. Study outcomes and limitations: According to reports, early shifts in blood T cell clones, alongside interferon-beta, forecast response most accurately. There was expansion of tumor-derived TCR clones in blood after radiotherapy plus ipilimumab.

Profiled with immunoSEQ multiplex PCR; TCRdb holds only in-frame clones, not every one. This table has about 80,000 clones, under 80% appearing once. Patients with chemo-refractory metastatic non-small-cell lung cancer received focal radiation plus CTLA-4 blockade with ipilimumab. Concerning this clone itself: Its antigen is not identified.

V shed 4 bases, J shed 4 bases, and the junction held 6 bases outside the gene matches. CDR3 length equals 14 residues. From germline, CDR1 is MDHEN and CDR2 SYDVKM. The J gene is TRBJ2-7, the V gene TRBV28, with TRBD1 matching 8 bases. The sequenced sample was peripheral blood, obtained from a patient treated with radiotherapy plus ipilimumab. The sequence came from a human donor with non-small cell lung cancer whose response to radiotherapy plus ipilimumab could not be evaluated. Some clones in this sample may be carry-over from other donors' samples. CDR3 nucleotides: TGTGCCAGCAGTTCCGGGACAGGTGTTTACGAGCAGTACTTC. This codes for CASSSGTGVYEQYF.